The following is a TCR beta chain sequence with its context. This clonotype showed up just a few times. Its antigen has not been determined. No clone much larger than this one lies a single base away; base qualities are absent. The receptor library was made with RT-PCR. Sequencing relied on an Illumina HiSeq 2500. In-frame beta chains were kept once TCRdb had trimmed the public reads at Q25 with fastp and called clones with MiXCR. Rows matching on CDR3 protein sequence are summarized as one entry with the most common DNA and genes. Here the sample has under 950,000 distinct CDR3 sequences; about 20% occur a single time. Of the sample, 9.5% to 13% is held by the ten largest clones. Its CDR3 holds 18 amino acids, cysteine through phenylalanine. Of the read, only the CDR3 DNA is kept; its 54 bases are in frame from base 1. V is clipped by 0 bases and J by 2 bases, and the sequence between their germline boundaries is 19 bases long. CDR1 and CDR2 are read off the germline V gene as MNHEY and SVGEGT.

This specimen belongs to a study of response to subunit inactivated influenza vaccine (dated by TCRdb to 2016 to 2018). With respect to the entire study: To follow how T cells responded to a trivalent subunit inactivated influenza vaccine, the researchers relied on deep quantitative profiling of the T cell receptor repertoire.

Study-level results and caveats: The authors proposed that each seasonal influenza vaccination may bring in only a limited number of new T cells.

The sequences come from PBMCs from blood, collected 5 days after vaccination. This receptor chain uses TRBV6-2 or TRBV6-3 and TRBJ2-5; the D gene is possibly TRBD1 or TRBD2, with 6 bases matching each. The TCR sequence derives from a man in his fifties who received an inactivated influenza vaccine. Donor details come from another sample of the same person, matched by shared clones. The nucleotide sequence reads TGTGCCAGCAGTTACTCGATTCCGGGGGCGCTGGCTCAAGAGACCCAGTACTTC. Its coded protein is CASSYSIPGALAQETQYF.